This T cell receptor beta chain was identified during a study of T cells after posttransplantation cyclophosphamide. The sample holds many counts of this clone. Its cognate antigen is unknown. Busulfan-fludarabine conditioning, marrow transplant, and cyclophosphamide on days +3 and +4 were administered. Points from the study as a whole: Recipient CMV seropositivity and CMV reactivation strongly tracked TRB clonality. Donor-recipient repertoire similarity was low at 1-2 months, rising over year one. Tissue-infiltrating T cells from skin or gut overlapped little with blood T cells.

The repertoire was sequenced with immunoSEQ multiplex PCR; TCRdb's copy has only in-frame clones and lacks some. The table records around 24,000 clones without singletons, the ten largest covering less than 2%. The CDR3 totals 14 residues. V was shortened by 5 bases and J by 6 bases, with 14 bases between the two germline ends. Per germline, CDR1 SGHTA and CDR2 FQGNSA. This chain links TRBV7-2 with TRBJ2-4; D is ambiguous. Specimen: PBMCs, collected after allogeneic stem cell transplant with posttransplant cyclophosphamide. This clonotype was obtained from a male patient younger than 35 who received an allogeneic stem cell transplant from a related donor, was CMV-positive, and had no GVHD. The graft donor may be the source of some T cells. The CDR3 DNA is TGTGCCAGCAGCCTTGCCGACTCACTAAACATTCAGTACTTC. This codes for CASSLADSLNIQYF.